The 18 T cell receptor beta chains below come from one sample, sequenced in a study of T cells in Graves' hyperthyroidism and ophthalmopathy (dated by TCRdb to the late 2010s). The library was prepared using multiplex PCR. TCRdb shows the sequencer as Illumina HiSeq 2000. Amplification of TCR beta CDR3 regions was carried out from RNA transcripts. A first-round RT-PCR of the TCR CDR3 used the HTBI primer set with the Qiagen OneStep RT-PCR kit. The public reads were run again by TCRdb, first through fastp at Q25 and then through MiXCR, and only productive beta chains were kept. Every distinct CDR3 protein forms one entry, paired with its most common genes and DNA. The sample contains 660,000 or so distinct CDR3 sequences, more than 20% of them found a single time. Around a third of the sample is in the top ten clones. Material: blood. Receptor source: a man aged 25 to 45 with Graves' ophthalmopathy.

The rearrangement links TRBV2 to TRBJ1-2; perhaps TRBD1 as D (5 bases). The V end lost 3 bases, the J end lost 8 bases, and 13 bases lay between the germline ends. CDR1 SNHLY and CDR2 FYNNEI come from the germline V gene. This CDR3 has 13 residues. CDR3 region: CASSEIQGSGYTF. The CDR3 nucleotides are TGTGCCAGCAGTGAGATTCAGGGATCCGGCTACACCTTC.

This clonotype was counted many times. The chain recombines TRBV11-2 with TRBJ1-1; tentatively, D is TRBD1 (6 bases). CDR1 and CDR2 from the germline V gene are SGHAT and FQNNGV. The CDR3 sequence is 17 residues long. V shed 4 bases and J shed 4 bases, with 22 bases lying between them. Here the CDR3 DNA reads TGTGCCAGCAGCTCGAGCTGGGTGGGGGCCCAAGGCACTGAAGCTTTCTTT. Protein: CASSSSWVGAQGTEAFF.

The V and J genes are TRBV28 and TRBJ1-2; tentative D call: TRBD1 (5 bases). Deletions cut 4 bases from V and 5 bases from J, with 11 bases between. Looked up from germline, CDR1 is MDHEN and CDR2 is SYDVKM. The CDR3 spans 13 residues. The CDR3 protein is CASSSRTTYGYTF. DNA of the CDR3: TGTGCCAGCAGTTCTCGGACAACGTATGGCTACACCTTC.

V gene TRBV3-1 combines with J gene TRBJ2-5, with 12 nucleotides matching TRBD2. CDR3 length equals 16 residues. The V gene end was trimmed by 0 bases and the J gene end by 2 bases; junction bases not matched to a gene: 1. Germline-derived CDR1 and CDR2 are LGHDT and YNNKEL (reference sequence). The CDR3 nucleotides are TGTGCCAGCAGCCAAGATGGACTAGCGGGACAAGAGACCCAGTACTTC. The encoded protein is CASSQDGLAGQETQYF.

This clonotype was picked up a small number of times. The chain uses TRBV4-1 and TRBJ2-1; D is possibly TRBD2 (5 bases). The CDR3 length is 17 residues. Germline V lookup: CDR1 MGHRA, CDR2 YSYEKL. The V end lost 4 bases, the J end lost 1 base, and 17 bases lay between the germline ends. The chain's CDR3 is CASSLLSVRISYNEQFF. As DNA, the CDR3 is TGCGCCAGCAGCCTCCTTAGCGTCAGGATATCCTACAATGAGCAGTTCTTC.

This clonotype was counted ten times or more. This sequence joins TRBV7-6 and TRBJ2-7; the D gene is possibly TRBD2 (6 bases). Germline CDR1 is SGHVS and CDR2 is FNYEAQ. The V end was cut by 4 bases, the J end by 2 bases, with 12 bases between. This CDR3 is 14 amino acids long. The CDR3 reads CASSYPGAPYEQYF. CDR3 nucleotides: TGTGCCAGCAGCTACCCGGGAGCTCCCTACGAGCAGTACTTC.

This clonotype was seen repeatedly, ten times or more. The chain combines TRBV11-2 with TRBJ1-1; D is ambiguous. CDR1 is SGHAT and CDR2 is FQNNGV in the germline V gene. The ends were cut back, 4 bases at V and 0 bases at J, with 18 bases in the middle. The CDR3 consists of 17 residues. The CDR3 region has the DNA TGTGCCAGCAGCTCGCGGACCCCCATGGAACTGAACACTGAAGCTTTCTTT. Protein: CASSSRTPMELNTEAFF.

CDR3 in DNA: TGTGCCAGCAGCACAAGGCGGGGGGGGGCGGTGAGAATGAACACTGAAGCTTTCTTT. It encodes CASSTRRGGAVRMNTEAFF. The rearrangement uses TRBV7-8 and TRBJ1-1, with a weak D call TRBD1 (6 bases). V shed 5 bases and J shed 0 bases, with 25 bases lying between them. Germline lookup yields CDR1 SGHVS and CDR2 FQNEAQ. The CDR3 has 19 amino acids.

This clonotype was seen ten or more times. The DNA for the CDR3 is TGTGCCAGCAGCTTGTTACGGGATCAGCCCCAGCATTTT. Its protein is CASSLLRDQPQHF. The V and J genes are TRBV5-8 and TRBJ1-5; D not resolved. The ends were cut back, 1 base at V and 5 bases at J, with 7 bases in the middle. Germline lookup yields CDR1 SGHTS and CDR2 YDEGEE. The CDR3 is 13 amino acids.

This chain's CDR3 is CASSPLGSTKETQYF. The CDR3 nucleotides read TGTGCCAGCTCACCCCTTGGCAGCACCAAGGAGACCCAGTACTTC. The rearrangement uses TRBV18 and TRBJ2-5; unclear D gene. Trimming stripped 3 bases from V and 5 bases from J, with 16 bases between. CDR1 is KGHSH and CDR2 is LQKENI in the germline V gene. The CDR3 is made up of 15 amino acids.

The CDR3 DNA sequence: TGCAGCGTTGGTAGCGTAGCGGGAGGGCGGAATGAGCAGTACTTC. Its translation: CSVGSVAGGRNEQYF. The chain links TRBV29-1 to TRBJ2-7; 11 bases agree with TRBD2. V gave up 4 bases and J gave up 7 bases; unmatched junction bases: 12. Per the germline V gene, CDR1 is SQVTM and CDR2 is ANQGSEA. This CDR3 has 15 amino acids.

In this sample, this clonotype turned up many times. CDR3 bases: TGTGCCAGCAGCCCTGACAGGGGTCGGGCTTTCTTT. This translates into CASSPDRGRAFF. The rearrangement links TRBV12-3 or TRBV12-4 to TRBJ1-1; 8 positions agree with TRBD1. Trimming at V came to 6 bases and at J to 11 bases, leaving 8 bases not matched to a gene. The CDR3 length is 12 residues.

The chain employs TRBV3-1 and TRBJ1-2; D gene unclear. Germline CDR1 and CDR2: LGHDT and YNNKEL (reference sequence). The CDR3 has 15 amino acids. Trimming removed 0 bases at V and 0 bases at J, with 8 bases between. The CDR3 DNA sequence: TGTGCCAGCAGCCAAGAGACGGTAGCTAACTATGGCTACACCTTC. It translates to CASSQETVANYGYTF.

The sample holds one count of this clonotype. This chain uses TRBV29-1 with TRBJ1-3; the match to TRBD1 covers 7 bases. Germline loops: CDR1 SQVTM, CDR2 ANQGSEA. The CDR3 sequence is 14 residues long. The V segment lost 8 bases and the J segment 0 bases; nucleotides outside the gene matches: 7. CDR3 in amino acids: CSTMDRSSGNTIYF. The CDR3 DNA reads TGCAGCACAATGGACAGGAGCTCTGGAAACACCATATATTTT.

The chain joins TRBV12-3 or TRBV12-4 to TRBJ1-4; tentative D call: TRBD1 (6 bases). V was shortened by 5 bases and J by 8 bases, with 12 bases between the two germline ends. The CDR3 contains 13 residues. This CDR3 is CASSDRNKEKLFF. CDR3 bases: TGTGCCAGCAGTGACAGGAATAAGGAAAAACTGTTTTTT.

This clonotype has more than one count but fewer than ten. V is TRBV20-1 and J is TRBJ1-6; D unclear. The CDR3 is made up of 12 amino acids. Trimming shortened V by 4 bases and J by 10 bases, and 11 bases separated the two germline ends. The V gene's germline CDR1 is DFQATT and CDR2 SNEGSKA (reference sequence). CDR3 nucleotide sequence: TGCAGTGCTATCCCCTTTGGGTCACCCCTCCACTTT. Translated, it gives CSAIPFGSPLHF.

J is TRBJ2-7 and V is TRBV5-8; TRBD2 agrees at 12 bases. CDR1 is SGHTS, CDR2 YDEGEE, per germline. The CDR3 is 16 residues long. The trim removed 3 bases at V and 6 bases at J, leaving 10 bases unmatched. CDR3 in DNA: TGTGCCAGCAGCTCGTTACCTAGCGGGAGGGCTCTCGAGCAGTACTTC. This gives the protein CASSSLPSGRALEQYF.

V usage is TRBV7-6 and J usage is TRBJ2-3; 14 bases fit TRBD2. The CDR3 covers 17 residues. J was trimmed by 2 bases and V by 5 bases; bases with no gene match: 6. The germline V gene encodes CDR1 SGHVS and CDR2 FNYEAQ. In DNA form, the CDR3 reads TGTGCCAGCAGCCTAGGGACTAGCGGGGGTTACACAGATACGCAGTATTTT. Translating it yields CASSLGTSGGYTDTQYF.